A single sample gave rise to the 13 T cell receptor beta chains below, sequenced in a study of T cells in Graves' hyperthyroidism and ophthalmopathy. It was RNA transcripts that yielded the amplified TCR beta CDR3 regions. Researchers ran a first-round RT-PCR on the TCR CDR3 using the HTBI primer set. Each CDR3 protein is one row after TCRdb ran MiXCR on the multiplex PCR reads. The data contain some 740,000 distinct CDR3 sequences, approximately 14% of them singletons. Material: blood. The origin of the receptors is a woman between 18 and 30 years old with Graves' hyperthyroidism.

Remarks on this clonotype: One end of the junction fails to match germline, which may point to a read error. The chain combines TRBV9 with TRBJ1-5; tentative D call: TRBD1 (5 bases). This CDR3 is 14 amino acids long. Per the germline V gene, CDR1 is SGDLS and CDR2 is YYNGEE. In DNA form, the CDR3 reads TGTGCCAGCAGCGCGGGGCAGGGTAATCAGCCCCAGCGTTTT. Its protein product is CASSAGQGNQPQRF.

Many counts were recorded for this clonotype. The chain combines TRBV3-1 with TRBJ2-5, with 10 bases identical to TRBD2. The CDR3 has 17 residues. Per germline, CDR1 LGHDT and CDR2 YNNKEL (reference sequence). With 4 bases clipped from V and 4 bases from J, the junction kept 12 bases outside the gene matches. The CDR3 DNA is TGTGCCAGCAGCCCTCTGAGCGGGAGGGCCGGGGGAGAGACCCAGTACTTC. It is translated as CASSPLSGRAGGETQYF.

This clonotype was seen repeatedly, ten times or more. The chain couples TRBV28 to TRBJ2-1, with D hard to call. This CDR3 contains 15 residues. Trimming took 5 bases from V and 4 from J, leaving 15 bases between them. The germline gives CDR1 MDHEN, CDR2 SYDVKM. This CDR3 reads CASSIPTWYYNEQFF. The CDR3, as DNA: TGTGCCAGCAGTATCCCGACTTGGTATTACAATGAGCAGTTCTTC.

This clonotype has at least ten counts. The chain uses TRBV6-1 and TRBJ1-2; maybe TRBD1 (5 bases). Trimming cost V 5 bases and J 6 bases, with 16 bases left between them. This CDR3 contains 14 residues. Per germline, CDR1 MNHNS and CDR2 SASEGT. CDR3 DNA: TGTGCCAGCAGTTCCGATTGGGACTTCGATGGCTACACCTTC. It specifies CASSSDWDFDGYTF.

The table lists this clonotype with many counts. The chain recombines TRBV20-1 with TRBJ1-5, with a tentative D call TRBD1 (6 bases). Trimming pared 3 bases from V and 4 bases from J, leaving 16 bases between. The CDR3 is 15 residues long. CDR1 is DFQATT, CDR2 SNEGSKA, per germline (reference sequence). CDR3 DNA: TGCAGTGCTAGGGCCTTACAGGGACCAAATCAGCCCCAGCATTTT. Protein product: CSARALQGPNQPQHF.

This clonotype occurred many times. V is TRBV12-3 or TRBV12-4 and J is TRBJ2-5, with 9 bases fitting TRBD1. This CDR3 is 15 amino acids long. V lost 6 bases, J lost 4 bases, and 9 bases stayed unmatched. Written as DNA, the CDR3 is TGTGCCAGCAGCCTCCGGGACAGGGCCGTAGAGACCCAGTACTTC. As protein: CASSLRDRAVETQYF.

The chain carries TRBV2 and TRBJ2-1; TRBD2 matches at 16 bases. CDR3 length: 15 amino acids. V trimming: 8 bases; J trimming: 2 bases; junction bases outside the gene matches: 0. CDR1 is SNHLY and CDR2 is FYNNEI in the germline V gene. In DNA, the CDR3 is TGTGCCAGCGGGACTAGCGGGAGGGCCTACAATGAGCAGTTCTTC. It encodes CASGTSGRAYNEQFF. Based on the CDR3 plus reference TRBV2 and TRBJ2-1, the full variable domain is EPEVTQTPSHQVTQMGQEVILRCVPISNHLYFYWYRQILGQKVEFLVSFYNNEISEKSEIFDDQFSVERPDGSNFTLKIRSTKLEDSAMYFCASGTSGRAYNEQFFGPGTRLTVL.

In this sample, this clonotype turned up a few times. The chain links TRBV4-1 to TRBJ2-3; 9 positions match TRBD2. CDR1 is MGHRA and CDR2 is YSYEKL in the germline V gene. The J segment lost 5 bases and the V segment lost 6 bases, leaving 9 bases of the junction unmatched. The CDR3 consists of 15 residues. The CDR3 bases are TGCGCCAGCAGATATATAGGCGGGAGGGAAGATACGCAGTATTTT. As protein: CASRYIGGREDTQYF.

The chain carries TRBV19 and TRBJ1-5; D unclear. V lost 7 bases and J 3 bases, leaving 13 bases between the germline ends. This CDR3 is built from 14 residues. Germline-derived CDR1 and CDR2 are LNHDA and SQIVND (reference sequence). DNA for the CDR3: TGTGCCAGTACCCTCAAATGGAACAATCAGCCCCAGCATTTT. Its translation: CASTLKWNNQPQHF.

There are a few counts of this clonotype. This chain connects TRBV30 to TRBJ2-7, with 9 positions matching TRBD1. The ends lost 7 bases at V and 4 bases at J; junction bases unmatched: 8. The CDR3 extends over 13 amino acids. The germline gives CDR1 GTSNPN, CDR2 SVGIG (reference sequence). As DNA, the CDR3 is TGTGCCTCATACAGGGGGCCGAGGTACGAGCAGTACTTC. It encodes CASYRGPRYEQYF.

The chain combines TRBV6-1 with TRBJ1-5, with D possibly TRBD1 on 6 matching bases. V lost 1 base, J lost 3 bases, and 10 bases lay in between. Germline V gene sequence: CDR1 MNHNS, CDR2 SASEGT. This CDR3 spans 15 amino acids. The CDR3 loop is CASSEVTGTNQPQHF. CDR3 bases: TGTGCCAGCAGTGAAGTAACAGGGACCAATCAGCCCCAGCATTTT.

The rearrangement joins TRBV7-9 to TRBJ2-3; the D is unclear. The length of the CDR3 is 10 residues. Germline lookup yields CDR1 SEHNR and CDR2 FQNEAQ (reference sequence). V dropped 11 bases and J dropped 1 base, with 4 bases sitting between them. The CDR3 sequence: CALGTDTQYF. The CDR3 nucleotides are TGTGCCCTGGGCACAGATACGCAGTATTTT.

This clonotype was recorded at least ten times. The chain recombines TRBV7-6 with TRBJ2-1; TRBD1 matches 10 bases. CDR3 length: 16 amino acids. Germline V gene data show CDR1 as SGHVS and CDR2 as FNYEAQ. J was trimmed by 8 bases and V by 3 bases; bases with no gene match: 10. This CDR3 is CASSFQGTGAVHEQFF. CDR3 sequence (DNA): TGTGCCAGCAGCTTCCAAGGGACAGGGGCGGTGCATGAGCAGTTCTTC.